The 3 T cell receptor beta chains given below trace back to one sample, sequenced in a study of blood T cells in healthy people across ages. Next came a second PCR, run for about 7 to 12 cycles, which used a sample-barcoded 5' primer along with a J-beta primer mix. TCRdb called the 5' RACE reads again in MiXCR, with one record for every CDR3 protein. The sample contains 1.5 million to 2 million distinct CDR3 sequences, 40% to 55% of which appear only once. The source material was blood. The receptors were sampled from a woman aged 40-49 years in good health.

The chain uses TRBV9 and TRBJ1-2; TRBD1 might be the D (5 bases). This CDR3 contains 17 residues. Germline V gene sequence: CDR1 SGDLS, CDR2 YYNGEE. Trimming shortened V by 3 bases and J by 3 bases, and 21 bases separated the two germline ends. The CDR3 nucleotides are TGTGCCAGCAGCGCGACAGCCTACCCATGGGGGGACTATGGCTACACCTTC. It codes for CASSATAYPWGDYGYTF.

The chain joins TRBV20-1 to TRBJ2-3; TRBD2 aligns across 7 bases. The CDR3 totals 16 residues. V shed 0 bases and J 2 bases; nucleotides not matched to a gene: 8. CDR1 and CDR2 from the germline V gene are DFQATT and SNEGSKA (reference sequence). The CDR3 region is CSARDPRAGLTDTQYF. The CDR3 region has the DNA TGCAGTGCTAGAGATCCGCGAGCGGGGCTCACAGATACGCAGTATTTT.

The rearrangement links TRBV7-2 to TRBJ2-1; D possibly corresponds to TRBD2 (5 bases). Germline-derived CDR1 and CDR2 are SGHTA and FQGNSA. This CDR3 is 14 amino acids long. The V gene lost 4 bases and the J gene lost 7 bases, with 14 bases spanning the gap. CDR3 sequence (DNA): TGTGCCAGCAGCTCCCCAACGGGGTTGAATGAGCAGTTCTTC. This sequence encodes CASSSPTGLNEQFF.